This is a list of T cell receptor beta chains from one sample in a study of blood T cell repertoires in COVID-19. Measured with immunoSEQ multiplex PCR; TCRdb has only the in-frame clones, and not every one. The sample lists more than 40,000 clones, roughly 89% occurring once. Material: peripheral blood. These receptors came from a man aged 80 or over with acute or convalescent COVID-19. Each CDR3 is given with its conserved first and last residue. The size entry is marked missing in some rows and otherwise reads once, few, many or a size class.

clone size	V gene	J gene	CDR3 protein
few	TRBV16	TRBJ1-1	CASSPLPTGGTTEAFF
-	TRBV7-8	TRBJ2-1	CASRRIAGGSYNEQFF
-	TRBV2	TRBJ1-2	CASSAGQGARGYTF
-	TRBV6-5	TRBJ1-2	CASTGRGIYGYTF
once	TRBV5-6	TRBJ2-7	CASSWTGLPYEQYF
-	TRBV5-1	TRBJ1-6	CASSLVPGSPLHF
-	TRBV3-1/TRBV3-2	TRBJ2-7	CASSPRTGLFYEQYF
-	TRBV5-4	TRBJ2-6	CASSSGPSSGANVLTF
-	TRBV28	TRBJ2-3	CASSLLGGEDTQYF
-	TRBV7-9	TRBJ2-5	CASSLEGQGQETQYF
-	TRBV6-5	TRBJ1-6	CASSRLDIRSPLHF
-	TRBV3-1/TRBV3-2	TRBJ2-1	CASSHGQNEQFF
-	TRBV12-5	TRBJ2-5	CASGLERGETQYF
-	TRBV19	TRBJ1-5	CASSTRDRAWQPQHF
once	TRBV2	TRBJ2-7	CASRNARGRQYF
-	TRBV18	TRBJ2-2	CASSPGTANTGELFF
-	TRBV27	TRBJ1-2	CASSLSRGINGYTF
-	TRBV30	TRBJ1-5	CAWRDRGYQPQHF
once	TRBV4-1	TRBJ1-1	CASSQARVLNTEAFF
-	TRBV30	TRBJ2-7	CAWSPLTGFDEQYF
few	TRBV3-1/TRBV3-2	TRBJ2-2	CASSFRTTTVGELFF
-	TRBV5-1	TRBJ2-7	CASRYPGQGVSYEQYF
-	TRBV3-1/TRBV3-2	TRBJ2-7	CASSRSGSYEQYF
-	TRBV27	TRBJ1-4	CAILDRLNEKLFF
-	TRBV24-1	TRBJ2-3	CATSDPGGAGTDTQYF
-	TRBV20-1	TRBJ1-5	CSASTGIPLFGLPGNQPQHF
-	TRBV13	TRBJ1-5	CASSLGGQGSNQPQHF
-	TRBV18	TRBJ1-2	CASSPERIPTGPYGYTF
-	TRBV30	TRBJ1-6	CAWTGQRNSPLHF
-	TRBV23-1	TRBJ1-2	CASSGPDRGRIHYGYTF
-	TRBV7-2	TRBJ1-4	CASSPQTATNEKLFF
once	TRBV27	TRBJ2-7	CASRDRKYEQYF
-	TRBV7-3	TRBJ2-7	CASSPGTEDYEQYF
once	TRBV3-1/TRBV3-2	TRBJ1-5	CASSPQGGSNQPQHF
-	TRBV30	TRBJ2-5	CAWRTGVGPQYF
-	TRBV6-5	TRBJ1-6	CASSPRPTTPLHF
-	TRBV7-2	TRBJ1-1	CASSLVDRATEAFF
-	TRBV3-1/TRBV3-2	TRBJ1-1	CASSSERSTEAFF